Listed below are T cell receptor beta chains from one sample, sequenced in a study of blood T cell repertoires in COVID-19. The repertoire was sequenced with immunoSEQ multiplex PCR; TCRdb's copy has only in-frame clones and lacks some. This sample has more than 350,000 clones, with approximately 87% found just once. The sample comprised PBMCs or T cells enriched from blood (not recorded which). These receptors came from a woman aged 45-59 years who had recovered from COVID-19. CDR3s include the opening cysteine and the closing phenylalanine or tryptophan. A D gene is named only where the DNA matches it firmly. A row's size may be missing; if present it is once, few, many or a size class.

v_gene: TRBV4-3; d_gene: NA; abundance: NA; j_gene: TRBJ1-1; CDR3nt: TGCGCCAGCAGCCAAGACCGAATGGGGGGGACGGGAACTTTCTTT; CDR3aa: CASSQDRMGGTGTFF
v_gene: TRBV7-9; d_gene: NA; abundance: once; j_gene: TRBJ2-1; CDR3nt: TGTGCCAGCAGGCGACTCTCGTCGGGGGTAAAATACAATGAGCAGTTCTTC; CDR3aa: CASRRLSSGVKYNEQFF
v_gene: TRBV2; d_gene: TRBD1; abundance: NA; j_gene: TRBJ1-6; CDR3nt: TGTGCCAGCAGCCGCGGGGACAGGGCATCACCCCTCCACTTT; CDR3aa: CASSRGDRASPLHF
v_gene: TRBV28; d_gene: NA; abundance: NA; j_gene: TRBJ1-5; CDR3nt: TGTGCCAGCAGCCAGCAGGGATTAGACAATCAGCCCCAGCATTTT; CDR3aa: CASSQQGLDNQPQHF
v_gene: TRBV9; d_gene: NA; abundance: NA; j_gene: TRBJ2-2; CDR3nt: TGTGCCAGCAGCGCGGTTATCGCCGGGGAGCTGTTTTTT; CDR3aa: CASSAVIAGELFF
v_gene: TRBV3-1/TRBV3-2; d_gene: NA; abundance: NA; j_gene: TRBJ2-2; CDR3nt: TGTGCCAGCAGCCGAAGAGGGCGGGACACCGGGGAGCTGTTTTTT; CDR3aa: CASSRRGRDTGELFF
v_gene: TRBV19; d_gene: TRBD1; abundance: NA; j_gene: TRBJ1-2; CDR3nt: TGTGCCAGTAGCGGCCCGACAGGGAGAGATGGCTACACCTTC; CDR3aa: CASSGPTGRDGYTF
v_gene: TRBV27; d_gene: NA; abundance: NA; j_gene: TRBJ2-1; CDR3nt: TGTGCCAGCAGTTTAACGGGGGACTACAATGAGCAGTTCTTC; CDR3aa: CASSLTGDYNEQFF
v_gene: TRBV7-2; d_gene: TRBD2; abundance: NA; j_gene: TRBJ2-3; CDR3nt: TGTGCCAGCAGCGGGACTAGCGGAAGCACAGATACGCAGTATTTT; CDR3aa: CASSGTSGSTDTQYF
v_gene: TRBV5-8; d_gene: TRBD2; abundance: NA; j_gene: TRBJ2-5; CDR3nt: TGTGCCAGCAGCTCCGGACTAGGACGGGAGACCCAGTACTTC; CDR3aa: CASSSGLGRETQYF
v_gene: TRBV27; d_gene: NA; abundance: NA; j_gene: TRBJ1-2; CDR3nt: TGTGCCAGCAGTTTATCCGGAGGCTATGGCTACACCTTC; CDR3aa: CASSLSGGYGYTF
v_gene: TRBV27; d_gene: NA; abundance: once; j_gene: TRBJ2-7; CDR3nt: TGTGCCAGCGGGCTGGGTGGACTGCCTTCCTACGAGCAGTACTTC; CDR3aa: CASGLGGLPSYEQYF
v_gene: TRBV6-6; d_gene: NA; abundance: NA; j_gene: TRBJ2-2; CDR3nt: TGTGCCAGCATTGGCGGACTGTCCGGGGAGCTGTTTTTT; CDR3aa: CASIGGLSGELFF
v_gene: TRBV11-2; d_gene: TRBD2; abundance: NA; j_gene: TRBJ2-1; CDR3nt: TGTGCCAGCAGCTCCGGGGGTAGCGGGGAGAGCTCCTACAATGAGCAGTTCTTC; CDR3aa: CASSSGGSGESSYNEQFF
v_gene: TRBV19; d_gene: TRBD1; abundance: NA; j_gene: TRBJ1-5; CDR3nt: TGTGCCAGTAGCAGGGGGCCGGGAGATCAGCCCCAGCATTTT; CDR3aa: CASSRGPGDQPQHF
v_gene: TRBV7-8; d_gene: NA; abundance: NA; j_gene: TRBJ1-6; CDR3nt: TGTGCCAGCACCTCAGGGGAGGGGAATTCACCCCTCCACTTT; CDR3aa: CASTSGEGNSPLHF
v_gene: TRBV27; d_gene: NA; abundance: NA; j_gene: TRBJ1-5; CDR3nt: TGTGCCAGCTGGTCTACGGGGAGACGGGATCAGCCCCAGCATTTT; CDR3aa: CASWSTGRRDQPQHF
v_gene: TRBV5-1; d_gene: NA; abundance: NA; j_gene: TRBJ1-1; CDR3nt: TGCGCCAGCAGCTGGCTCGACAGTTCCACTGAAGCTTTCTTT; CDR3aa: CASSWLDSSTEAFF
v_gene: TRBV15; d_gene: TRBD1; abundance: NA; j_gene: TRBJ1-4; CDR3nt: TGTGCCACCAGCAGAGGGGCCCGGCAGGGGGTGTATGAAAAACTGTTTTTT; CDR3aa: CATSRGARQGVYEKLFF
v_gene: TRBV7-2; d_gene: TRBD1; abundance: once; j_gene: TRBJ2-2; CDR3nt: TGTGCCAGCAGCTTCGGACAGGGCAGCACCGGGGAGCTGTTTTTT; CDR3aa: CASSFGQGSTGELFF